These 15 T cell receptor beta chains were sequenced from one sample in a study of blood T cell repertoires in COVID-19. Measured with immunoSEQ multiplex PCR; TCRdb has only the in-frame clones, and not every one. The sample consists of 150,000 to 250,000 clones, roughly 87% of them appearing once. The sequenced material came from PBMCs or T cells enriched from blood (not recorded which). These TCRs come from a woman aged 25 to 39 who had recovered from COVID-19.

This chain links TRBV5-1 with TRBJ1-1; D is ambiguous. The CDR3 runs 12 residues. Trimming pared 4 bases from V and 2 bases from J, leaving 6 bases between. Germline V gene data show CDR1 as SGHRS and CDR2 as YFSETQ. CDR3 DNA sequence: TGCGCCAGCAGCCTCCGTAACACTGAAGCTTTCTTT. It yields the protein CASSLRNTEAFF.

The chain uses TRBV7-2 and TRBJ1-2; 9 bases match TRBD1. CDR1 SGHTA and CDR2 FQGNSA come from the germline V gene. This CDR3 region has 14 residues. J was trimmed by 6 bases and V by 0 bases; bases with no gene match: 2. In DNA, the CDR3 is TGTGCCAGCAGCTTAGCGACAGGGGGTCATGGCTACACCTTC. It specifies CASSLATGGHGYTF.

The chain's CDR3 is CASSTGSLMNTEAFF. The CDR3 DNA reads as TGTGCCAGCAGCACCGGGTCGCTGATGAACACTGAAGCTTTCTTT. V usage is TRBV11-3 and J usage is TRBJ1-1; D unresolved. This CDR3 is 15 amino acids long. V was pared by 5 bases and J by 0 bases, with 13 bases between. Germline CDR1 and CDR2: SGHNT and YENEEA.

The chain links TRBV11-1 to TRBJ1-1; perhaps TRBD1 as D (5 bases). Germline assignment: CDR1 SGHAT and CDR2 FQDESV (reference sequence). The V gene lost 4 bases and the J gene lost 1 base, with 10 bases spanning the gap. This CDR3 spans 14 amino acids. The CDR3 nucleotides are TGTGCCAGCAGCTACCCCGACAGGAACACTGAAGCTTTCTTT. Protein: CASSYPDRNTEAFF.

The V call is TRBV7-2, the J call TRBJ1-3; 8 nucleotides agree with TRBD1. Germline V CDR1 and CDR2: SGHTA, FQGNSA. This CDR3 has 16 amino acids. With 5 bases clipped from V and 1 base from J, the junction kept 7 bases outside the gene matches. CDR3 residues: CASSRGQVNSGNTIYF. The CDR3 DNA reads TGTGCCAGCAGCAGGGGACAGGTCAATTCTGGAAACACCATATATTTT.

The chain carries TRBV27 and TRBJ1-5; D unresolved. The V gene's germline CDR1 is MNHEY and CDR2 SMNVEV (reference sequence). Trimming took off 5 bases at V and 8 bases at J, with 10 bases between the two ends. The length of the CDR3 is 12 residues. The CDR3 loop is CASSGGREPQHF. The DNA for the CDR3 is TGTGCCAGCAGTGGCGGGAGGGAGCCCCAGCATTTT.

The chain joins TRBV6-2 or TRBV6-3 to TRBJ2-4; D remains ambiguous. CDR3 length equals 14 residues. V was cut by 0 bases and J by 0 bases, with 3 bases left in between. Per germline, CDR1 MNHEY and CDR2 SVGEGT. The CDR3 loop is CASSYSLAKNIQYF. CDR3 bases: TGTGCCAGCAGTTACTCCCTAGCCAAAAACATTCAGTACTTC.

The J gene is TRBJ2-2, the V gene TRBV30, with 9 bases that match TRBD2. V shed 2 bases, J shed 6 bases, and the junction held 1 base outside the gene matches. The CDR3 runs to 13 residues. Per germline, CDR1 GTSNPN and CDR2 SVGIG (reference sequence). CDR3: CAWSSGGPGELFF. The CDR3 coding sequence is TGTGCCTGGAGTAGCGGGGGGCCCGGGGAGCTGTTTTTT.

The CDR3 DNA reads TGTGCCAGTAGCCAGGGTAGGAGCTATGGCTACACCTTC. Amino acids: CASSQGRSYGYTF. The J gene is TRBJ1-2, the V gene TRBV19; D is possibly TRBD1 (5 bases). V lost 6 bases, J lost 4 bases, and 12 bases lay in between. The CDR3 has 13 residues. Germline CDR1 is LNHDA and CDR2 is SQIVND (reference sequence).

The chain couples TRBV29-1 to TRBJ1-4; D is undetermined. The CDR3 consists of 12 residues. Germline assignment: CDR1 SQVTM and CDR2 ANQGSEA. V was pared by 3 bases and J by 6 bases, with 8 bases between. The CDR3: CSVEGGDEKLFF. Here the CDR3 DNA reads TGCAGCGTTGAGGGTGGAGATGAAAAACTGTTTTTT.

V usage is TRBV11-2 and J usage is TRBJ2-7, with TRBD2 identical over 11 bases. CDR3 length: 15 amino acids. V dropped 6 bases and J dropped 3; count of bases not matched to a gene: 7. Germline V gives CDR1 SGHAT, CDR2 FQNNGV. The CDR3 region has the DNA TGTGCCAGCAGTACCGGGACTAGCGGTCTCTACGAGCAGTACTTC. Translating it yields CASSTGTSGLYEQYF.

The CDR3 is CASGLQGSEQYF. The CDR3 nucleotides read TGCGCCAGCGGATTACAGGGTAGTGAGCAGTACTTC. The rearrangement joins TRBV5-1 to TRBJ2-7; D may be TRBD1 (6 bases). Germline CDR1 reads SGHRS; CDR2 reads YFSETQ. The V and J ends lost 7 bases and 7 bases respectively, with 15 bases between them. CDR3 length equals 12 residues.

V gene TRBV9 combines with J gene TRBJ2-1; 8 nucleotides align to TRBD2. Trimming at V came to 0 bases and at J to 11 bases, leaving 7 bases not matched to a gene. The CDR3 has 14 amino acids. CDR1 and CDR2 from the germline V gene are SGDLS and YYNGEE. Written as DNA, the CDR3 is TGTGCCAGCAGCGTAGACACTAGCGGACCTAAGCAGTTCTTC. Amino acids: CASSVDTSGPKQFF. Using reference TRBV9 and TRBJ2-1 for the parts outside the CDR3, the full variable domain is DSGVTQTPKHLITATGQRVTLRCSPRSGDLSVYWYQQSLDQGLQFLIQYYNGEERAKGNILERFSAQQFPDLHSELNLSSLELGDSALYFCASSVDTSGPKQFFGPGTRLTVL.

This clone was seen only once. This chain links TRBV7-8 with TRBJ2-7, with TRBD2 matching over 10 bases. Germline V gives CDR1 SGHVS, CDR2 FQNEAQ. CDR3 length equals 15 residues. The V gene end was trimmed by 5 bases and the J gene end by 2 bases; junction bases not matched to a gene: 6. CDR3 sequence reads: CASSRGLAEPYEQYF. The DNA of the CDR3 is TGTGCCAGCAGCCGCGGACTAGCGGAGCCCTACGAGCAGTACTTC.

This clone was recorded a few times. CDR3 DNA sequence: TGTGCCACGGGCAGGGGGCTGACTGAAGCTTTCTTT. This sequence encodes CATGRGLTEAFF. The chain combines TRBV30 with TRBJ1-1, with 8 nucleotides matching TRBD1. Germline CDR1 reads GTSNPN; CDR2 reads SVGIG (reference sequence). V trimming: 8 bases; J trimming: 5 bases; junction bases outside the gene matches: 7. The CDR3 is made up of 12 amino acids.